The clone carrying this T cell receptor (beta chain) occurred a few times. Its specificity is unknown. The donors comprised healthy bone marrow donors. These data originate in a study of cytomegalovirus exposure and HLA in healthy donors. General study findings and limits: A classifier reportedly called cytomegalovirus status with high sensitivity and specificity. Reportedly, fewer N-insertions than the roughly 700-donor mean appeared in an Asian-associated ancestry cluster in a later analysis. What was likely a sequencing artifact was a cluster of highly shared sequence variants.

It was with 60 Vbeta and 13 Jbeta primers that the PCR ran. Using immunoSEQ multiplex PCR, the repertoire was profiled, and TCRdb retains in-frame clones only, with some absent. In the table there are roughly 36,000 clones, 74% of which are singletons. Source material: PBMCs. This TCR derives from a man aged 30-40 years in good health and CMV-seronegative.

CDR3 loop: CASLKEVSNQPQHF. DNA for the CDR3: TGTGCCAGCCTTAAAGAGGTTAGCAATCAGCCCCAGCATTTT. The V and J genes are TRBV6-1 and TRBJ1-5, with D unresolved. This CDR3 spans 14 amino acids. V was trimmed by 8 bases and J by 0 bases, leaving 11 bases between them. Germline CDR1 and CDR2: MNHNS and SASEGT.